These T cell receptor beta chains were read from a single sample in a study of cytomegalovirus exposure and HLA in healthy donors. Assay used: immunoSEQ multiplex PCR; TCRdb lists only in-frame clones, some missing. Of 95,000 to 110,000 clones in the sample, around 80% were seen once. The sequenced material came from PBMCs. Source of these receptors: a woman between 18 and 29 years old in good health and CMV-seropositive. Both conserved end residues are part of each CDR3. D genes are given only for firm matches. Not every row has a clone size; where given, it reads once, few, many or a size class.

size	length	V	D	J	CDR3	DNA
NA	14	TRBV7-2	NA	TRBJ2-1	CASSSTISRNEQFF	TGTGCCAGCAGCTCCACAATTTCGCGGAATGAGCAGTTCTTC
NA	10	TRBV2	NA	TRBJ1-2	CAIRGGGYTF	TGTGCCATCAGGGGCGGGGGCTACACCTTC
NA	17	TRBV28	TRBD1	TRBJ2-2	CASSPHPGQGDTGELFF	TGTGCCAGCAGTCCACATCCGGGACAGGGGGACACCGGGGAGCTGTTTTTT
NA	12	TRBV2	NA	TRBJ1-1	CASSREWAEAFF	TGTGCCAGCAGCAGGGAATGGGCTGAAGCTTTCTTT
once	14	TRBV27	NA	TRBJ2-7	CASSRNGASYEQYF	TGTGCCAGCAGTCGTAATGGGGCCTCCTACGAGCAGTACTTC
few	16	TRBV30	TRBD1	TRBJ1-5	CAWSAETGRSNQPQHF	TGTGCCTGGAGTGCGGAGACAGGGAGGAGCAATCAGCCCCAGCATTTT
once	13	TRBV7-3	NA	TRBJ1-1	CASSPQANTEAFF	TGTGCCAGCAGCCCGCAGGCGAACACTGAAGCTTTCTTT
NA	15	TRBV7-6	TRBD1	TRBJ1-1	CASSYSQRGGVEAFF	TGTGCCAGCAGCTACTCCCAAAGAGGGGGCGTGGAAGCTTTCTTT
NA	18	TRBV5-1	TRBD2	TRBJ2-3	CASRGGLAGPISTDTQYF	TGCGCCAGCCGCGGGGGACTAGCGGGGCCCATCAGCACAGATACGCAGTATTTT
NA	16	TRBV4-2	TRBD2	TRBJ2-7	CASSQGLAGVSYEQYF	TGTGCCAGCAGCCAAGGGCTAGCGGGAGTGAGCTACGAGCAGTACTTC
few	16	TRBV6-1	NA	TRBJ1-4	CASSEDWGRGREKLFF	TGTGCCAGCAGTGAAGACTGGGGGAGGGGTCGGGAAAAACTGTTTTTT
NA	13	TRBV6-5	TRBD1	TRBJ2-7	CASAGGWFYEQYF	TGTGCCAGCGCAGGGGGCTGGTTCTACGAGCAGTACTTC
NA	15	TRBV9	NA	TRBJ1-6	CASSARGHRDSPLHF	TGTGCCAGCAGCGCCCGGGGACATAGAGATTCACCCCTCCACTTT